A selection of T cell receptor beta chains follows, all from one sample in a study of shared clonotypes between healthy human individuals. TCRdb's copy holds only in-frame clones and misses some; the assay was immunoSEQ multiplex PCR. This sample has about 2.3 million clones; 90% to 95% occur once, and the top ten carry 0.3% to 0.4%. Sequences were obtained from naive CD4+ T cells from PBMCs. The receptors were sampled from a man between 18 and 35 years old in good health. Some clones in this sample may be carry-over from other donors' samples. Each CDR3 is given with its conserved first and last residue. The D gene is left open where the match is weak. Some rows have no size entry. The others give once, few or many, or a class for an expanded clone.

CDR3: CASSLGGRGTYNEQFF; DNA: TGCGCCAGCAGCTTGGGTGGGAGGGGGACCTACAATGAGCAGTTCTTC; V: TRBV5-1; J: TRBJ2-1; size: -; D: -
CDR3: CASSSTPRLAGVREQYF; DNA: TGCGCCAGCAGCTCCACACCGAGACTAGCGGGAGTGAGGGAGCAGTACTTC; V: TRBV5-1; J: TRBJ2-7; size: once; D: TRBD2
CDR3: CASSLILGLEQYF; DNA: TGTGCCAGCAGCTTAATTTTAGGCCTCGAGCAGTACTTC; V: TRBV11-2; J: TRBJ2-7; size: -; D: -
CDR3: CASSGPRQGGTEAFF; DNA: TGTGCCAGCAGCGGACCCCGGCAGGGCGGAACTGAAGCTTTCTTT; V: TRBV11-3; J: TRBJ1-1; size: -; D: -
CDR3: CASSLGQGSYEQYF; DNA: TGCGCCAGCAGTCTGGGACAGGGGTCCTACGAGCAGTACTTC; V: TRBV5-1; J: TRBJ2-7; size: once; D: TRBD1
CDR3: CASRRPDRLGEKLFF; DNA: TGTGCCAGCAGACGCCCGGACAGACTCGGTGAAAAACTGTTTTTT; V: TRBV28; J: TRBJ1-4; size: -; D: -
CDR3: CASSPGQAAQNYGYTF; DNA: TGTGCCAGCAGCCCCGGACAGGCCGCTCAAAACTATGGCTACACCTTC; V: TRBV7-8; J: TRBJ1-2; size: -; D: TRBD1
CDR3: CAWSVTGGNGYTF; DNA: TGTGCCTGGAGTGTTACAGGGGGCAATGGCTACACCTTC; V: TRBV30; J: TRBJ1-2; size: -; D: TRBD1
CDR3: CSVTSGQETQYF; DNA: TGCAGCGTAACTTCGGGACAAGAGACCCAGTACTTC; V: TRBV29-1; J: TRBJ2-5; size: -; D: -
CDR3: CASSGGGGRSNQPQHF; DNA: TGTGCCAGCAGCGGCGGAGGGGGCAGGAGCAATCAGCCCCAGCATTTT; V: TRBV5-5; J: TRBJ1-5; size: -; D: TRBD1
CDR3: CASSVSGGQMNTEAFF; DNA: TGTGCCAGCAGCGTATCTGGGGGGCAGATGAACACTGAAGCTTTCTTT; V: TRBV9; J: TRBJ1-1; size: -; D: -
CDR3: CASTRGRDSGNTIYF; DNA: TGTGCCAGCACCCGCGGACGCGACTCTGGAAACACCATATATTTT; V: TRBV6-1; J: TRBJ1-3; size: -; D: -
CDR3: CASSFQGGRTEAFF; DNA: TGTGCCAGCAGCTTTCAAGGGGGCCGCACTGAAGCTTTCTTT; V: TRBV11-3; J: TRBJ1-1; size: once; D: TRBD1
CDR3: CASRSSGTGAYEQYF; DNA: TGTGCCAGCAGATCCTCCGGGACAGGGGCCTACGAGCAGTACTTC; V: TRBV2; J: TRBJ2-7; size: -; D: TRBD1
CDR3: CASSRQTQGQPQHF; DNA: TGCGCCAGCAGCCGCCAAACACAGGGGCAGCCCCAGCATTTT; V: TRBV4-1; J: TRBJ1-5; size: -; D: TRBD1
CDR3: CSVASGYTF; DNA: TGCAGCGTCGCATCCGGCTACACCTTC; V: TRBV29-1; J: TRBJ1-2; size: -; D: -
CDR3: CASSLETSGNTIYF; DNA: TGTGCCAGCAGCTTAGAAACTTCTGGAAACACCATATATTTT; V: TRBV7-9; J: TRBJ1-3; size: -; D: -
CDR3: CASSSSGQGLYEQYF; DNA: TGTGCCAGCAGTTCCTCGGGACAGGGATTGTACGAGCAGTACTTC; V: TRBV6-6; J: TRBJ2-7; size: -; D: TRBD1
CDR3: CASNSLSGRAEDTQYF; DNA: TGTGCCAGCAATTCCCTCAGCGGGAGGGCCGAGGATACGCAGTATTTT; V: TRBV28; J: TRBJ2-3; size: -; D: TRBD2
CDR3: CASSPHRVISSGNTIYF; DNA: TGTGCCAGCAGTCCCCATAGGGTGATTAGCTCTGGAAACACCATATATTTT; V: TRBV25-1; J: TRBJ1-3; size: -; D: -
CDR3: CASSQDLSFEQFF; DNA: TGCGCCAGCAGCCAAGATCTTAGTTTTGAGCAGTTCTTC; V: TRBV4-3; J: TRBJ2-1; size: -; D: -
CDR3: CASSQVGGRFGANVLTF; DNA: TGCGCCAGCAGCCAAGTCGGAGGGCGGTTTGGGGCCAACGTCCTGACTTTC; V: TRBV4-1; J: TRBJ2-6; size: -; D: -
CDR3: CASSTAGTRSYEQYF; DNA: TGTGCCAGCAGCACCGCCGGGACCAGATCCTACGAGCAGTACTTC; V: TRBV28; J: TRBJ2-7; size: -; D: -
CDR3: CASSLDRTGPEKLFF; DNA: TGCGCCAGCAGCCTAGATCGGACAGGGCCTGAAAAACTGTTTTTT; V: TRBV5-1; J: TRBJ1-4; size: -; D: TRBD1
CDR3: CASSLALLWGQYF; DNA: TGTGCCAGCAGCTTAGCGCTTCTGTGGGGACAGTACTTC; V: TRBV7-8; J: TRBJ2-7; size: -; D: -
CDR3: CASNPGQRTTDTQYF; DNA: TGTGCCAGCAACCCGGGACAGAGGACCACAGATACGCAGTATTTT; V: TRBV28; J: TRBJ2-3; size: -; D: TRBD1
CDR3: CASSRGQGATNEKLFF; DNA: TGTGCCAGCTCACGAGGACAGGGGGCGACTAATGAAAAACTGTTTTTT; V: TRBV18; J: TRBJ1-4; size: -; D: TRBD1
CDR3: CASSPRSEQYF; DNA: TGTGCCAGCTCACCACGCTCCGAGCAGTACTTC; V: TRBV18; J: TRBJ2-7; size: -; D: -
CDR3: CASSPLGELETQYF; DNA: TGTGCCAGCAGCCCTTTGGGGGAGCTCGAGACCCAGTACTTC; V: TRBV9; J: TRBJ2-5; size: -; D: -
CDR3: CASSPDRESYGYTF; DNA: TGTGCCAGCTCACCGGACAGGGAGAGCTATGGCTACACCTTC; V: TRBV18; J: TRBJ1-2; size: -; D: TRBD1
CDR3: CASRSVAGNWPTDTQYF; DNA: TGTGCCAGCAGGTCGGTAGCAGGGAATTGGCCAACAGATACGCAGTATTTT; V: TRBV9; J: TRBJ2-3; size: -; D: -
CDR3: CAWSGVAGGIYEQYF; DNA: TGTGCCTGGAGTGGGGTAGCGGGAGGCATTTACGAGCAGTACTTC; V: TRBV30; J: TRBJ2-7; size: -; D: TRBD2
CDR3: CASSLLIHSTDTQYF; DNA: TGTGCCAGCAGTTTATTAATCCACAGCACAGATACGCAGTATTTT; V: TRBV27; J: TRBJ2-3; size: -; D: -
CDR3: CASSLWLAGADTQYF; DNA: TGTGCCAGCAGTTTATGGCTAGCGGGGGCAGATACGCAGTATTTT; V: TRBV27; J: TRBJ2-3; size: -; D: TRBD2
CDR3: CATSWAGTAATEAFF; DNA: TGTGCCACCTCTTGGGCCGGGACCGCTGCGACTGAAGCTTTCTTT; V: TRBV2; J: TRBJ1-1; size: -; D: -
CDR3: CASSLDPTGMNTEAFF; DNA: TGCGCCAGCAGCTTGGACCCCACTGGGATGAACACTGAAGCTTTCTTT; V: TRBV5-1; J: TRBJ1-1; size: -; D: -
CDR3: CASSLTTEWGNEKLFF; DNA: TGCGCCAGCAGCCTTACTACTGAATGGGGAAATGAAAAACTGTTTTTT; V: TRBV4-1; J: TRBJ1-4; size: -; D: -
CDR3: CASSPTGVEAEAFF; DNA: TGTGCCAGCTCACCCACAGGGGTAGAGGCTGAAGCTTTCTTT; V: TRBV18; J: TRBJ1-1; size: -; D: TRBD1
CDR3: CASSESSGRQYNEQFF; DNA: TGCGCCAGCAGTGAGTCGTCCGGGAGACAGTACAATGAGCAGTTCTTC; V: TRBV10-1; J: TRBJ2-1; size: once; D: -
CDR3: CASSIQQGTYEQYF; DNA: TGTGCCAGTAGTATCCAACAGGGGACCTACGAGCAGTACTTC; V: TRBV19; J: TRBJ2-7; size: once; D: TRBD1
CDR3: CASSRTSGSKGATDTQYF; DNA: TGTGCCAGCAGCCGTACTAGCGGGAGTAAGGGGGCCACAGATACGCAGTATTTT; V: TRBV7-2; J: TRBJ2-3; size: -; D: TRBD2
CDR3: CSATTHGGTEAFF; DNA: TGCAGCGCCACGACCCATGGGGGTACTGAAGCTTTCTTT; V: TRBV29-1; J: TRBJ1-1; size: -; D: -
CDR3: CASSVSSGPPTTGELFF; DNA: TGTGCCAGCAGCGTAAGTTCAGGGCCCCCTACCACCGGGGAGCTGTTTTTT; V: TRBV9; J: TRBJ2-2; size: once; D: -
CDR3: CASSLVHGATGELFF; DNA: TGCGCCAGCAGCTTGGTGCACGGAGCCACCGGGGAGCTGTTTTTT; V: TRBV5-1; J: TRBJ2-2; size: -; D: -
CDR3: CASSLQQNTEAFF; DNA: TGTGCCAGCAGCTTACAACAAAACACTGAAGCTTTCTTT; V: TRBV5-4; J: TRBJ1-1; size: few; D: -
CDR3: CASSGLFGTGELFF; DNA: TGTGCCAGCAGTGGGTTGTTTGGCACCGGGGAGCTGTTTTTT; V: TRBV6-1; J: TRBJ2-2; size: -; D: -
CDR3: CASSAGTSGSYNEQFF; DNA: TGCGCCAGCAGCGCAGGGACTAGCGGGAGTTACAATGAGCAGTTCTTC; V: TRBV5-1; J: TRBJ2-1; size: -; D: TRBD2
CDR3: CASSRGTSGYTGELFF; DNA: TGTGCCAGCAGCCGCGGGACTAGCGGGTACACCGGGGAGCTGTTTTTT; V: TRBV7-3; J: TRBJ2-2; size: -; D: TRBD2
CDR3: CASSHNRNSNQPQHF; DNA: TGTGCCAGCAGTCATAACAGGAATAGCAATCAGCCCCAGCATTTT; V: TRBV5-5; J: TRBJ1-5; size: -; D: -
CDR3: CASSLSNGELFF; DNA: TGTGCCAGCAGCTTATCCAACGGGGAGCTGTTTTTT; V: TRBV7-9; J: TRBJ2-2; size: -; D: -
CDR3: CASSYSRERGDTQYF; DNA: TGTGCCAGCAGTTACTCTCGGGAAAGGGGAGATACGCAGTATTTT; V: TRBV6-5; J: TRBJ2-3; size: -; D: -
CDR3: CASSLGLAGGTGELFF; DNA: TGTGCCAGCAGCTTAGGACTAGCGGGAGGCACCGGGGAGCTGTTTTTT; V: TRBV9; J: TRBJ2-2; size: -; D: TRBD2
CDR3: CASSVGQGLEGQFF; DNA: TGTGCCAGCAGCGTAGGACAGGGCTTGGAAGGGCAGTTCTTC; V: TRBV9; J: TRBJ2-1; size: -; D: TRBD1
CDR3: CATSRDISQQQYF; DNA: TGTGCCACCAGCAGAGATATAAGCCAGCAGCAGTACTTC; V: TRBV15; J: TRBJ2-7; size: -; D: -
CDR3: CASSFLSGQVYEQYF; DNA: TGTGCCAGCAGTTTTCTTTCCGGACAGGTCTACGAGCAGTACTTC; V: TRBV28; J: TRBJ2-7; size: -; D: TRBD1
CDR3: CASSPRKLNTEAFF; DNA: TGTGCCAGCAGCCCTCGGAAACTGAACACTGAAGCTTTCTTT; V: TRBV13; J: TRBJ1-1; size: -; D: -
CDR3: CASLEPARETQYF; DNA: TGTGCCAGCCTGGAGCCGGCACGGGAGACCCAGTACTTC; V: TRBV2; J: TRBJ2-5; size: -; D: -
CDR3: CASSREAGRNYEQYF; DNA: TGTGCCAGCAGCCGGGAGGCTGGACGTAACTACGAGCAGTACTTC; V: TRBV6-5; J: TRBJ2-7; size: -; D: TRBD2
CDR3: CSGSGGPNTGELFF; DNA: TGCAGCGGAAGCGGGGGCCCGAACACCGGGGAGCTGTTTTTT; V: TRBV29-1; J: TRBJ2-2; size: -; D: TRBD2